This TCR beta chain was captured in a study of molecular identifiers for immune sequencing clone quantification. At the level of the study: In replicates, RNA taken from 20,000 or 100,000 naive CD8 cells was divided five ways, and four portions underwent sequencing. Overall study results and limits: Investigators reportedly could detect spiked Jurkat TCR RNA from one cell among about a million naive cells.

In its sample, this clonotype was seen many times. Antigen: not known. The V gene lost 1 base and the J gene lost 8 bases, with 20 bases spanning the gap. Germline CDR1 SGHAT, CDR2 FQNNGV. The CDR3 spans 16 residues. The authors gated naive CD8 T cells as CD8+CD4-CCR7+CD45RA+ for sorting. TCRdb re-called the PCR reads with MiXCR, one entry per CDR3 protein. The sample shows 60,000 to 70,000 distinct CDR3 sequences, less than 20% of them seen only once. The V call is TRBV11-2, the J call TRBJ1-1; D possibly corresponds to TRBD1 (5 bases). The sequence was collected from a human donor in good health. Some libraries in this study had Jurkat cell RNA spiked in. Specimen: naive CD8+ T cells from blood, with Jurkat cell RNA spiked in. As for subset: FACS-sorted CD8+CD4-CCR7+CD45RA+ naive T cells. The CDR3 here is CASSLVLPGPGLEAFF. DNA of the CDR3: TGTGCCAGCAGCTTAGTTTTGCCAGGGCCGGGACTGGAAGCTTTCTTT.